These 6 T cell receptor beta chains were sequenced from one sample in a study of shared clonotypes between healthy human individuals. Repertoires were generated with immunoSEQ multiplex PCR, while TCRdb's copy carries only in-frame clones and drops some. Altogether about 1 million clones are present, approximately 80% being singletons, with the ten largest covering 0.5% to 0.6%. Sequencing used memory CD4+ T cells from PBMCs. Subset indicated: CD45RA-negative fraction. Every receptor here comes from a man younger than 35 in good health. Some clones in this sample may be carry-over from other donors' samples.

The genes are TRBV5-6 and TRBJ2-2, with TRBD1 matching 10 bases. Germline assignment: CDR1 SGHDT and CDR2 YYEEEE. The CDR3 runs to 15 residues. V gave up 4 bases and J gave up 6 bases; unmatched junction bases: 6. CDR3 sequence (DNA): TGTGCCAGCAGCACCGGGACAGGGGTTGCCGGGGAGCTGTTTTTT. Amino acids: CASSTGTGVAGELFF.

The chain carries TRBV27 and TRBJ1-1, with 9 bases that match TRBD1. The CDR3 has 14 amino acids. The J segment lost 11 bases and the V segment lost 4 bases, leaving 11 bases of the junction unmatched. The germline V gene has CDR1 MNHEY and CDR2 SMNVEV (reference sequence). CDR3 sequence: CASSSQRTGDKAFF. In DNA form, the CDR3 reads TGTGCCAGCAGTTCGCAGCGGACAGGGGATAAGGCTTTCTTT.

CDR3 bases: TGCGCCAGCAGCGCTCGAGGCGGGGAGCTGTTTTTT. Translating gives CASSARGGELFF. The V and J genes are TRBV10-1 and TRBJ2-2; D not resolved. V lost 6 bases, J lost 7 bases, and 9 bases lay in between. This CDR3 has 12 amino acids. The germline CDR1 and CDR2 sequences are WNHNN and SYGVQD (reference sequence).

Concerning this clone itself: The sample holds other DNA sequences that translate to the same CDR3. The rearrangement joins TRBV18 to TRBJ2-7; unclear D gene. The germline V gene has CDR1 KGHSH and CDR2 LQKENI. Trimming removed 3 bases from V and 2 bases from J, with 5 bases in between. This CDR3 has 12 amino acids. CDR3 bases: TGTGCCAGCTCACCTCCCACCTACGAGCAGTACTTC. Translating gives CASSPPTYEQYF.

This clone was seen once. The chain combines TRBV19 with TRBJ2-3; 10 bases fit TRBD1. Germline V lookup: CDR1 LNHDA, CDR2 SQIVND (reference sequence). With V trimmed by 4 bases and J by 3 bases, 4 bases remained unmatched. This CDR3 region has 15 residues. CDR3 sequence (DNA): TGTGCCAGTAGTAGACAGGGGGCGACGACAGATACGCAGTATTTT. Amino acids: CASSRQGATTDTQYF.

This chain connects TRBV29-1 to TRBJ2-1; 11 nucleotides agree with TRBD2. CDR1 and CDR2 (germline): SQVTM, ANQGSEA. The V and J ends lost 8 bases and 4 bases, in that order; junction bases with no gene match: 22. There are 19 residues in the CDR3. CDR3 bases: TGCAGCCCTGTCTTGGGGAAGACTAGCGGGAATCTAAGGTACAATGAGCAGTTCTTC. Its translation: CSPVLGKTSGNLRYNEQFF.